Shown below are 4 T cell receptor beta chains from a single sample sequenced in a study of technical replicates of blood from a handful of donors. Using immunoSEQ multiplex PCR, the repertoire was profiled, and TCRdb retains in-frame clones only, with some absent. The sample records some 63,000 clones, about 87% being singletons. What was sequenced was PBMCs. The receptors were sampled from a human donor in good health. Some clones in this sample may be carry-over from other donors' samples.

The CDR3 is CASSLRGAEAFF. Written as DNA, the CDR3 is TGTGCCAGCAGTTTACGTGGAGCCGAAGCTTTCTTT. This chain joins TRBV27 and TRBJ1-1; D unresolved. The V gene lost 2 bases and the J gene lost 8 bases, with 9 bases spanning the gap. CDR1 and CDR2 from the germline V gene are MNHEY and SMNVEV (reference sequence). The CDR3 consists of 12 residues.

V is TRBV7-8 and J is TRBJ2-3; perhaps TRBD2 as D (6 bases). This CDR3 comprises 15 residues. Trimming pared 8 bases from V and 2 bases from J, leaving 17 bases between. Germline V gene sequence: CDR1 SGHVS, CDR2 FQNEAQ. The CDR3 DNA reads TGTGCCAGCCGGGGTTCGCAGCGGGCCACAGATACGCAGTATTTT. This sequence encodes CASRGSQRATDTQYF.

The chain employs TRBV5-6 and TRBJ1-2; 9 bases map to TRBD1. The V gene end was trimmed by 1 base and the J gene end by 1 base; junction bases not matched to a gene: 8. The length of the CDR3 is 17 residues. Germline V lookup: CDR1 SGHDT, CDR2 YYEEEE. CDR3 protein: CASSLLGQGEGNYGYTF. CDR3 DNA: TGTGCCAGCAGCTTGTTGGGACAGGGTGAGGGTAACTATGGCTACACCTTC.

The chain couples TRBV5-1 to TRBJ1-1, with 7 bases fitting TRBD1. With V trimmed by 0 bases and J by 6 bases, 2 bases remained unmatched. Per the germline V gene, CDR1 is SGHRS and CDR2 is YFSETQ. The CDR3 length is 13 residues. This CDR3 reads CASSLATGAEAFF. The CDR3 DNA follows: TGCGCCAGCAGCTTGGCCACAGGGGCTGAAGCTTTCTTT. The full variable domain, rest sourced from reference TRBV5-1 and TRBJ1-1, is KAGVTQTPRYLIKTRGQQVTLSCSPISGHRSVSWYQQTPGQGLQFLFEYFSETQRNKGNFPGRFSGRQFSNSRSEMNVSTLELGDSALYLCASSLATGAEAFFGQGTRLTVV.